Below, 3 T cell receptor beta chains from the same sample are listed, as sequenced in a study of shared clonotypes between healthy human individuals. Only in-frame clones appear in the TCRdb table, and some are missing; sequencing was by immunoSEQ multiplex PCR. The sample shows approximately 650,000 clones, about 95% of them seen only once. Only CD45RO-negative cells positively selected for CCR7 counted as naive CD8 cells, so terminally differentiated effector memory CD45RA+ cells were excluded. Sequenced input: naive CD8+ T cells sorted from blood. These receptor sequences come from a woman in her twenties or thirties in good health.

The J gene is TRBJ2-7, the V gene TRBV7-8, with 9 bases that match TRBD1. Germline lookup yields CDR1 SGHVS and CDR2 FQNEAQ. The junction had 10 bases not matched to a gene; V was cut back by 4 bases and J by 3 bases. This CDR3 region has 16 residues. The CDR3 sequence: CASSSAPGQGYYEQYF. The CDR3, as DNA: TGTGCCAGCAGCTCCGCTCCCGGACAGGGGTACTACGAGCAGTACTTC.

CDR3 sequence reads: CASSFLVMGEQFF. CDR3 DNA: TGTGCCAGCAGTTTTCTAGTAATGGGTGAGCAGTTCTTC. The chain carries TRBV6-1 and TRBJ2-1; D gene unclear. CDR3 length: 13 amino acids. V was clipped by 5 bases and J by 9 bases, with 14 bases between them. Germline CDR1 and CDR2: MNHNS and SASEGT.

The CDR3 nucleotides read TGTGCCAGCAGTTTATTCTTGGGGGGAGGGACCGGGGAGCTGTTTTTT. Its protein product is CASSLFLGGGTGELFF. This chain uses TRBV27 with TRBJ2-2, with 7 bases fitting TRBD2. The length of the CDR3 is 16 residues. The V gene end was trimmed by 1 base and the J gene end by 5 bases; junction bases not matched to a gene: 7. Germline values: CDR1 MNHEY, CDR2 SMNVEV (reference sequence).